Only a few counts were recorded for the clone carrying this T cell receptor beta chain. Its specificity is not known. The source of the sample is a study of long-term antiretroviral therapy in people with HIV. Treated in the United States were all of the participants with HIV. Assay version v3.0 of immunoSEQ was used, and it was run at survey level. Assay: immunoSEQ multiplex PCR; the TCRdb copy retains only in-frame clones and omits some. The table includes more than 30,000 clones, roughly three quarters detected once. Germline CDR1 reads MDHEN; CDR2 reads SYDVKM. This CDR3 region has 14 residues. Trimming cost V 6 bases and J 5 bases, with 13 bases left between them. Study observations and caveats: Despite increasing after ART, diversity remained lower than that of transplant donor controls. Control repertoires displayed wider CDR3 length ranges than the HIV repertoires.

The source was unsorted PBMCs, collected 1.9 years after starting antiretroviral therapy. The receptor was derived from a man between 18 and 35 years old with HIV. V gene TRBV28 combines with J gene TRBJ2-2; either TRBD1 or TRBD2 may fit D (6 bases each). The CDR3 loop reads CASRVQGGTGELFF. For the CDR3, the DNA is TGTGCCAGCAGGGTTCAAGGGGGGACCGGGGAGCTGTTTTTT.